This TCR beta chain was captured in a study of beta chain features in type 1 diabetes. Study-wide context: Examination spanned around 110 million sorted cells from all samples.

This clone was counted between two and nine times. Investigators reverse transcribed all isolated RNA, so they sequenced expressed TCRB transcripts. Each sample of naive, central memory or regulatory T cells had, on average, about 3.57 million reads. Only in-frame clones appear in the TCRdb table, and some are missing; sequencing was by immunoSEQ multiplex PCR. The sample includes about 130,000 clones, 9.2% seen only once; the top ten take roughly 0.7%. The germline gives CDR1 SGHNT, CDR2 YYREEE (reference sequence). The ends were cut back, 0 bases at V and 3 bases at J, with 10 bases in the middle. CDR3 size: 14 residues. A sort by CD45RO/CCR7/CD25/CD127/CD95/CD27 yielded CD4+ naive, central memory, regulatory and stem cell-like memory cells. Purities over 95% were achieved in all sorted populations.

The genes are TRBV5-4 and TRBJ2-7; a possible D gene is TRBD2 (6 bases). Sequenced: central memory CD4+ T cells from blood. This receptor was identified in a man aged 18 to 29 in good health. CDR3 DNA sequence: TGTGCCAGCAGCTTGGGCGGGAAAGGCTACGAGCAGTACTTC. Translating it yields CASSLGGKGYEQYF.